This is a list of T cell receptor beta chains from one sample in a study of T cells in Graves' hyperthyroidism and ophthalmopathy. Each CDR3 protein is one row after TCRdb ran MiXCR on the multiplex PCR reads. The table records approximately 400,000 distinct CDR3 sequences, approximately 25% of them present only once. Sample: blood. These receptors were collected from a man aged 50 to 59 with Graves' hyperthyroidism. CDR3s include the opening cysteine and the closing phenylalanine or tryptophan. A D gene is named only where the DNA matches it firmly. Some rows mark clone size as missing; the rest say once, few, many or name a class of expanded clone.

D gene,V gene,clone size,J gene,CDR3 protein,CDR3 DNA
NA,TRBV18,NA,TRBJ1-5,CASSRTVDQPQHF,TGTGCCAGCTCACGGACGGTGGATCAGCCCCAGCATTTT
NA,TRBV6-4,few,TRBJ1-3,CASSIHPVRSGNTIYF,TGTGCCAGCAGTATTCATCCGGTACGCTCTGGAAACACCATATATTTT
TRBD1,TRBV28,many,TRBJ2-7,CASSLTGAYSYEQYF,TGTGCCAGCAGTTTGACAGGGGCCTACTCCTACGAGCAGTACTTC
NA,TRBV3-1,many,TRBJ2-1,CASSQGSTVVNEQFF,TGTGCCAGCAGCCAAGGGAGTACGGTTGTCAATGAGCAGTTCTTC
NA,TRBV5-1,many,TRBJ1-1,CASTVEGYMNTEAFF,TGCGCCAGCACGGTGGAGGGGTACATGAACACTGAAGCTTTCTTT
TRBD1,TRBV20-1,NA,TRBJ1-1,CSALRQGGITEAFF,TGCAGTGCTTTACGACAGGGTGGGATCACTGAAGCTTTCTTT
NA,TRBV28,NA,TRBJ1-2,CASGESFLNYGYTF,TGTGCCAGCGGGGAGTCATTCCTTAACTATGGCTACACCTTC
NA,TRBV28,few,TRBJ2-5,CASKRFLSPRREITQETQYF,TGTGCCAGCAAGCGCTTCCTATCCCCACGGCGGGAAATCACCCAAGAGACCCAGTACTTC
NA,TRBV5-6,NA,TRBJ1-2,CASSLAGADGYTF,TGTGCCAGCAGCTTGGCAGGGGCGGATGGCTACACCTTC
NA,TRBV6-1,few,TRBJ2-7,CASSEVAGSSDEQYF,TGTGCCAGCAGTGAAGTGGCAGGGAGTTCGGACGAGCAGTACTTC
NA,TRBV5-4,NA,TRBJ2-1,CASRPSRNSEQFF,TGTGCCAGCAGGCCATCTAGAAACAGTGAGCAGTTCTTC
TRBD2,TRBV12-3/TRBV12-4,many,TRBJ2-1,CASRTSGTSGNNEQFF,TGTGCCAGCAGAACTTCCGGGACTAGCGGGAACAATGAGCAGTTCTTC
NA,TRBV6-1,NA,TRBJ1-1,CASSPMDQGPTEAFF,TGTGCCAGCAGCCCCATGGACCAGGGGCCCACTGAAGCTTTCTTT
TRBD2,TRBV28,many,TRBJ2-5,CASSYGGGETQYF,TGTGCCAGCAGCTACGGGGGGGGAGAGACCCAGTACTTC
TRBD1,TRBV11-2,NA,TRBJ2-1,CASSLGAAGGYNEQFF,TGTGCCAGCAGCTTAGGAGCGGCAGGGGGCTACAATGAGCAGTTCTTC
NA,TRBV7-9,once,TRBJ2-7,CASSLEGGANEQYF,TGTGCCAGCAGCTTAGAAGGAGGGGCGAATGAGCAGTACTTC
NA,TRBV5-1,few,TRBJ1-1,CASSLVALMNTEAFF,TGCGCCAGCAGCTTGGTTGCCTTGATGAACACTGAAGCTTTCTTT
TRBD2,TRBV11-1,many,TRBJ2-3,CASSALAGVEDTQYF,TGTGCCAGCAGCGCATTAGCGGGAGTGGAAGATACGCAGTATTTT
NA,TRBV14,NA,TRBJ1-4,CASSAFFGNEKLFF,TGTGCCAGCAGCGCCTTTTTTGGGAATGAAAAACTGTTTTTT
TRBD1,TRBV12-3/TRBV12-4,NA,TRBJ1-5,CASSTGESQPQHF,TGTGCCAGCAGCACAGGGGAGAGTCAGCCCCAGCATTTT
NA,TRBV7-9,many,TRBJ2-1,CASSLVVSGSSYNEQFF,TGTGCCAGCAGCTTAGTGGTGTCCGGGAGCTCCTACAATGAGCAGTTCTTC
NA,TRBV27,few,TRBJ1-4,CASRERSGGTEKLFF,TGTGCCAGCAGAGAGCGGTCCGGGGGCACCGAAAAACTGTTTTTT
NA,TRBV12-3/TRBV12-4,many,TRBJ2-5,CASSRTSVVGETQYF,TGTGCCAGCAGTCGTACGTCGGTAGTGGGGGAGACCCAGTACTTC
NA,TRBV2,many,TRBJ2-7,CASQPDREIEQYF,TGTGCCAGCCAGCCTGACAGAGAAATAGAGCAGTACTTC
TRBD1,TRBV29-1,few,TRBJ2-7,CSVEVPGQKGYEQYF,TGCAGCGTTGAAGTTCCGGGACAGAAAGGGTACGAGCAGTACTTC
TRBD1,TRBV11-1,many,TRBJ2-1,CASSLEAGGEEQFF,TGTGCCAGCAGCTTAGAGGCAGGGGGCGAAGAGCAGTTCTTC
NA,TRBV5-1,NA,TRBJ2-5,CASSLAGGLQETQYF,TGCGCCAGCAGCTTGGCCGGGGGGCTTCAAGAGACCCAGTACTTC
NA,TRBV12-3/TRBV12-4,NA,TRBJ1-5,CASSGSDQPQHF,TGTGCCAGCAGTGGATCTGATCAGCCCCAGCATTTT
NA,TRBV4-1,few,TRBJ1-5,CASSQGGTPGQPQHF,TGCGCCAGCAGCCAAGGCGGGACCCCGGGGCAGCCCCAGCATTTT
NA,TRBV3-1,NA,TRBJ2-4,CASSQNGVSKNIQYF,TGTGCCAGCAGCCAAAACGGCGTAAGCAAAAACATTCAGTACTTC
NA,TRBV28,many,TRBJ2-7,CARGGQNSYEQYF,TGTGCCAGGGGGGGACAGAACTCCTACGAGCAGTACTTC
NA,TRBV28,NA,TRBJ1-6,CASSTTSTGRPYSLHF,TGTGCCAGCAGTACCACCTCGACAGGACGGCCATACAGCCTCCACTTT
TRBD2,TRBV24-1,few,TRBJ2-1,CATSDWVAGSEQFF,TGTGCCACCAGTGATTGGGTAGCGGGGTCTGAGCAGTTCTTC
NA,TRBV15,NA,TRBJ2-7,CATSRDMAGSYEQYF,TGTGCCACCAGCAGAGATATGGCAGGGTCATACGAGCAGTACTTC
TRBD2,TRBV7-9,few,TRBJ2-1,CASSLDGLAGYNEQFF,TGTGCCAGCAGCTTAGATGGTCTAGCGGGTTACAATGAGCAGTTCTTC
TRBD1,TRBV2,NA,TRBJ2-6,CASRGQGLGANVLTF,TGTGCCAGCAGAGGACAGGGGCTTGGGGCCAACGTCCTGACTTTC
TRBD2,TRBV20-1,NA,TRBJ2-1,CSASGREGYYEQFF,TGCAGTGCTAGCGGGCGGGAGGGGTACTACGAGCAGTTCTTC
TRBD2,TRBV6-1,few,TRBJ2-1,CASSTSSGSSYNEQFF,TGTGCCAGCAGCACTAGTAGCGGGAGCTCCTACAATGAGCAGTTCTTC
NA,TRBV10-1,NA,TRBJ2-7,CASSELSLGEQYF,TGCGCCAGCAGTGAGTTAAGTCTAGGCGAGCAGTACTTC
NA,TRBV7-8,many,TRBJ2-3,CASSLAARVRTDTQYF,TGTGCCAGCAGCTTAGCGGCCAGGGTGCGTACAGATACGCAGTATTTT
TRBD1,TRBV3-1,many,TRBJ1-1,CASSPRFGQGATEAFF,TGTGCCAGCAGCCCACGGTTTGGACAGGGGGCGACTGAAGCTTTCTTT
NA,TRBV29-1,NA,TRBJ2-7,CSVDAPGRSSYEQYF,TGCAGCGTTGACGCCCCGGGACGGAGCTCCTACGAGCAGTACTTC
TRBD2,TRBV6-5,NA,TRBJ2-7,CASRYSGTSGATYEQYF,TGTGCCAGCAGATATTCCGGGACTAGCGGGGCTACCTACGAGCAGTACTTC
TRBD2,TRBV20-1,NA,TRBJ2-1,CSAREASGRQNEQFF,TGCAGTGCTAGAGAGGCCAGCGGGAGGCAGAATGAGCAGTTCTTC
TRBD2,TRBV4-2,few,TRBJ2-3,CASSKRTSGDTQYF,TGTGCCAGCAGCAAAAGGACTAGCGGGGATACGCAGTATTTT
NA,TRBV7-9,many,TRBJ2-7,CASSLALTEQYF,TGTGCCAGCAGCTTAGCGCTGACAGAGCAGTACTTC
TRBD1,TRBV6-5,NA,TRBJ2-4,CASSYGTGDYIQYF,TGTGCCAGCAGTTACGGGACAGGGGATTACATTCAGTACTTC
NA,TRBV18,few,TRBJ2-4,CASSDRGGGNIQYF,TGTGCCAGCTCAGACCGAGGCGGCGGAAACATTCAGTACTTC
NA,TRBV29-1,many,TRBJ1-1,CSATGLLNTEAFF,TGCAGCGCCACGGGACTGTTGAACACTGAAGCTTTCTTT
TRBD1,TRBV28,many,TRBJ2-5,CASSFEGQGGKTQYF,TGTGCCAGCAGCTTTGAAGGACAGGGTGGAAAGACCCAGTACTTC
NA,TRBV18,many,TRBJ2-3,CASSPSTDTQYF,TGTGCCAGCTCACCTAGCACAGATACGCAGTATTTT
TRBD2,TRBV20-1,NA,TRBJ2-7,CSARVAGGPSEQYF,TGCAGTGCTAGAGTAGCGGGAGGGCCGTCCGAGCAGTACTTC